Following are 20 T cell receptor beta chains from one sample sequenced in a study of T cells in Graves' hyperthyroidism and ophthalmopathy. Using RNA transcripts as the source, TCR beta CDR3 regions were amplified. Researchers ran a first-round RT-PCR on the TCR CDR3 using the HTBI primer set. TCRdb passed the multiplex PCR reads through MiXCR, listing each CDR3 protein once. The sample lists hundreds of thousands of distinct CDR3 sequences, approximately 22% seen once, with under 55% in the top ten. Material for sequencing was blood. The receptors shown here come from a woman in her sixties or seventies with Graves' ophthalmopathy.

In its sample, this clonotype was seen a few times. The chain uses TRBV3-1 and TRBJ2-1; no clear D gene. The CDR3 extends over 16 amino acids. Germline lookup yields CDR1 LGHDT and CDR2 YNNKEL (reference sequence). Trimming cost V 1 base and J 3 bases, with 13 bases left between them. The CDR3 nucleotides are TGTGCCAGCAGCCAAGGTTCGGGTGCCTTCTACAATGAGCAGTTCTTC. The encoded protein is CASSQGSGAFYNEQFF.

This clonotype was seen more than once but under ten times. The chain recombines TRBV5-8 with TRBJ2-7; 7 bases agree with TRBD2. Trimming removed 1 base from V and 7 bases from J; junction bases left unmatched: 14. The germline CDR1 and CDR2 sequences are SGHTS and YDEGEE. CDR3 length: 16 residues. CDR3 sequence: CASSLLGGGFYVEQYF. The CDR3 DNA reads as TGTGCCAGCAGCTTGCTTGGGGGGGGATTCTACGTAGAGCAGTACTTC.

This clonotype came up once. J is TRBJ1-2 and V is TRBV6-5, with TRBD1 identical over 10 bases. There are 16 residues in the CDR3. Germline V gene data show CDR1 as MNHEY and CDR2 as SVGAGI. Germline trimming cut 5 bases from V and 7 bases from J; bases unmatched to any gene: 13. The CDR3 DNA reads as TGTGCCAGCAGTCACGGGGGGACAGGGGAATATGGTGGCTACACCTTC. Translation: CASSHGGTGEYGGYTF.

This clonotype was observed many times. The junction shows a germline mismatch at one end, possibly a read error. This chain joins TRBV3-1 and TRBJ1-3; TRBD1 is a possible D gene (5 bases). CDR1 is LGHDT, CDR2 YNNKEL, per germline (reference sequence). The CDR3 extends over 18 amino acids. This CDR3 reads CASSQAGGRYPLGDTIYF. The DNA of the CDR3 is TGTGCCAGCAGCCAAGCTGGGGGGAGGTATCCCCTTGGAGACACCATATATTTT.

The gene calls are TRBV10-1 and TRBJ1-2; D ambiguous. CDR1 is WNHNN, CDR2 SYGVQD, per germline (reference sequence). V was clipped by 0 bases and J by 7 bases, with 12 bases between them. CDR3 length equals 14 residues. CDR3: CASSESRLLSGYTF. Here the CDR3 DNA reads TGCGCCAGCAGTGAGTCGAGGTTGCTCTCTGGCTACACCTTC.

There are a few counts of this clonotype. The chain links TRBV5-1 to TRBJ1-1; D is unclear. This CDR3 has 15 residues. Trimming removed 6 bases at V and 8 bases at J, with 23 bases between. The germline V gene encodes CDR1 SGHRS and CDR2 YFSETQ. The CDR3 DNA reads as TGCGCCAGCACCCTATTCTTGGGCACTCCGGGGGAAGCTTTCTTT. As protein: CASTLFLGTPGEAFF. Together with reference TRBV5-1 and TRBJ1-1, the CDR3 gives the full variable domain: KAGVTQTPRYLIKTRGQQVTLSCSPISGHRSVSWYQQTPGQGLQFLFEYFSETQRNKGNFPGRFSGRQFSNSRSEMNVSTLELGDSALYLCASTLFLGTPGEAFFGQGTRLTVV.

This clonotype was observed many times. The rearrangement links TRBV20-1 to TRBJ1-6, with 7 bases matching TRBD1. The CDR3 contains 15 residues. CDR1 and CDR2 from the germline V gene are DFQATT and SNEGSKA (reference sequence). Trimming at V came to 1 base and at J to 5 bases, leaving 5 bases not matched to a gene. DNA of the CDR3: TGCAGTGCTAGAGGACAGGGTGTCAATAATTCACCCCTCCACTTT. This sequence encodes CSARGQGVNNSPLHF.

This clonotype came up many times. The chain joins TRBV2 to TRBJ2-1, with TRBD2 matching 9 bases. There are 14 residues in the CDR3. Germline-derived CDR1 and CDR2 are SNHLY and FYNNEI. V was clipped by 10 bases and J by 6 bases; unmatched bases: 10. For the CDR3, the DNA is TGTGCCACCCCACTCGGGACTAGCACCAATGAGCAGTTCTTC. The encoded protein is CATPLGTSTNEQFF.

This clonotype was found a few times. The germline gene is not matched at one end of the junction; a read error may be the cause. The chain has TRBV6-5 and TRBJ2-7; 8 bases agree with TRBD2. This CDR3 has 16 residues. The germline V gene encodes CDR1 MNHEY and CDR2 SVGAGI. This CDR3 reads CASTYSRSGGSYEQYF. The CDR3 bases are TGTGCCAGCACTTACTCGCGGAGCGGGGGTTCCTACGAGCAGTACTTC.

This clonotype has at least ten counts. J is TRBJ1-1 and V is TRBV7-3, with a weak D call TRBD1 (5 bases). V was trimmed by 0 bases and J by 5 bases, leaving 10 bases between them. CDR3 length: 14 amino acids. Germline values: CDR1 SGHTA, CDR2 FQGTGA. The CDR3 DNA is TGTGCCAGCAGCTTAACGGGGGGTTTGACTGAAGCTTTCTTT. Its translation is CASSLTGGLTEAFF.

This clonotype was seen only a few times. This chain uses TRBV6-1 with TRBJ2-1, with 8 bases lining up with TRBD1. The CDR3 spans 13 residues. V dropped 8 bases and J dropped 6; count of bases not matched to a gene: 6. The V gene's germline CDR1 is MNHNS and CDR2 SASEGT. The DNA of the CDR3 is TGTGCCAGCGGCGAGACAGGGGCCAATGAGCAGTTCTTC. This gives the protein CASGETGANEQFF.

This clonotype was found a few times. The gene calls are TRBV9 and TRBJ2-6, with 9 bases matching TRBD1. V gave up 2 bases and J gave up 0 bases; unmatched junction bases: 3. CDR1 SGDLS and CDR2 YYNGEE come from the germline V gene. The CDR3 has 17 amino acids. The CDR3: CASSVGTGISGANVLTF. The CDR3 nucleotides are TGTGCCAGCAGCGTCGGGACAGGGATCTCTGGGGCCAACGTCCTGACTTTC.

This clonotype has a handful of counts. The chain links TRBV5-1 to TRBJ1-2; 7 bases are a match to TRBD1. The CDR3 spans 15 residues. V was pared by 4 bases and J by 3 bases, with 9 bases of the junction left unmatched. CDR1 and CDR2 (germline): SGHRS, YFSETQ. The DNA of the CDR3 is TGCGCCAGCAGCCTAAGTACAGGGGTAGACTATGGCTACACCTTC. Its protein is CASSLSTGVDYGYTF.

This clonotype has just a few counts. CDR3 nucleotide sequence: TGTGCCAGCAACCCACGACAGTCCTACGAGCAGTACTTC. Encoded protein: CASNPRQSYEQYF. The V and J genes are TRBV28 and TRBJ2-7; TRBD1 might be the D (5 bases). Germline values: CDR1 MDHEN, CDR2 SYDVKM. This CDR3 contains 13 residues. V lost 7 bases to trimming and J lost 1 base, with 11 bases between them.

The sample holds a few counts of this clonotype. J is TRBJ1-1 and V is TRBV7-9, with 8 bases lining up with TRBD1. Germline V gene lookup returns CDR1 SEHNR and CDR2 FQNEAQ (reference sequence). Trimming cost V 6 bases and J 0 bases; bases outside gene matches: 6. CDR3 length: 15 residues. The CDR3 loop is CASRPTGAMNTEAFF. DNA for the CDR3: TGTGCCAGCAGACCGACAGGGGCCATGAACACTGAAGCTTTCTTT.

This clonotype occurred many times. This chain joins TRBV7-2 and TRBJ2-1, with 9 positions matching TRBD2. The CDR3 runs to 16 residues. Trimming cost V 5 bases and J 5 bases; bases outside gene matches: 10. CDR1 is SGHTA, CDR2 FQGNSA, per germline. The CDR3 sequence: CASSPSGKRGNNEQFF. In DNA, the CDR3 is TGTGCCAGCAGCCCTAGCGGGAAGAGAGGTAACAATGAGCAGTTCTTC.

The chain combines TRBV12-5 with TRBJ2-2; D perhaps matches TRBD2 (6 bases). Germline CDR1 is LGHNT and CDR2 is FRNRAP. V was cut by 6 bases and J by 4 bases, with 15 bases left in between. The CDR3 length is 15 residues. CDR3 DNA: TGTGCTAGTGGCTCCCTGCGGGATATCACCGGGGAGCTGTTTTTT. This encodes CASGSLRDITGELFF.

This clonotype was counted at least ten times. This chain uses TRBV28 with TRBJ2-7; possible D gene TRBD1, 5 bases. The V gene's germline CDR1 is MDHEN and CDR2 SYDVKM. Trimming pared 7 bases from V and 3 bases from J, leaving 7 bases between. The CDR3 totals 11 residues. The CDR3 spells CASTDSYEQYF. CDR3 nucleotides: TGTGCCAGCACCGACAGCTACGAGCAGTACTTC.

This clonotype was observed at least ten times. The CDR3 nucleotides read TGTGCCAGCAGCTTCAACTCTGGGGCCAACGTCCTGACTTTC. It yields the protein CASSFNSGANVLTF. V usage is TRBV7-2 and J usage is TRBJ2-6, with D unresolved. This CDR3 contains 14 residues. CDR1 and CDR2 from the germline V gene are SGHTA and FQGNSA. V was shortened by 3 bases and J by 0 bases, with 3 bases between the two germline ends.

The CDR3 spells CASSQGFGLAVTYNEQFF. The CDR3 DNA follows: TGCGCCAGCAGCCAAGGGTTCGGACTAGCGGTTACCTACAATGAGCAGTTCTTC. The chain joins TRBV4-1 to TRBJ2-1; 10 nucleotides align to TRBD2. The CDR3 has 18 residues. V was clipped by 1 base and J by 2 bases; unmatched bases: 8. Germline loops: CDR1 MGHRA, CDR2 YSYEKL.